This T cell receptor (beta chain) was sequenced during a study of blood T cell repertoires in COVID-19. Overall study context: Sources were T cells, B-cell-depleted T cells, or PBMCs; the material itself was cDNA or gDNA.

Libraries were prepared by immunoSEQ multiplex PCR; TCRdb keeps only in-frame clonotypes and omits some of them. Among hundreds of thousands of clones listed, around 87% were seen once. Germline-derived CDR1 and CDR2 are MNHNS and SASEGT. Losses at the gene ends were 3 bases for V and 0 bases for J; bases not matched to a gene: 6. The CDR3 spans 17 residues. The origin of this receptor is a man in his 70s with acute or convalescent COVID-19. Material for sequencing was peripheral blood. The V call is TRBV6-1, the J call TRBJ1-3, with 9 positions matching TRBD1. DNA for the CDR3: TGTGCCAGCAGTGATATAAGGACAGGGGCCTCTGGAAACACCATATATTTT. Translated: CASSDIRTGASGNTIYF.